This paragraph covers one TCR beta chain sequence. There are 17 residues in the CDR3. V lost 1 base, J lost 1 base, and 16 bases lay in between. CDR1 is KGHSH, CDR2 LQKENI, per germline. This specimen comes from a study of blood T cell repertoires in COVID-19. Background on the study: Samples representing acute and convalescent COVID-19 were sourced from the United States, Italy and Spain.

In the study's own analysis: Estimates of nucleated cell counts were drawn from the amplification of reference gene primers. Here immunoSEQ multiplex PCR was the method, and the copy in TCRdb shows in-frame clones only, minus some. D and trimming come from the DNA, and the V and J calls and clone size come from that table. The table records 200,000 to 250,000 clones, around 80% of them present only once. The clonotype originates from a woman aged 35 to 49 who had recovered from COVID-19. Material for sequencing was peripheral blood. This chain uses TRBV18 with TRBJ2-5; no firm D call. The CDR3 reads CASSPLRSPFIQETQYF. The CDR3 DNA reads as TGTGCCAGCTCACCACTACGGTCGCCCTTCATCCAAGAGACCCAGTACTTC.